A single sample is the source of the 5 T cell receptor beta chains below, sequenced in a study of shared clonotypes between healthy human individuals. Sequencing used immunoSEQ multiplex PCR; TCRdb keeps in-frame clones, though not all of them. The data contain about 710,000 clones, around 77% of them seen just once; the ten biggest clones take up roughly 1.8%. The material sequenced was memory CD4+ T cells sorted from blood. Subset described: CD45RA-negative fraction. Source of these receptors: a woman under 40 in good health.

The chain employs TRBV28 and TRBJ2-7; 7 nucleotides line up with TRBD2. In germline, CDR1 is MDHEN, CDR2 SYDVKM. CDR3 size: 13 residues. The ends lost 7 bases at V and 5 bases at J; junction bases unmatched: 8. Here the CDR3 reads CASIQSGAHEQYF. The DNA for the CDR3 is TGTGCCAGCATTCAAAGCGGGGCCCACGAGCAGTACTTC.

This clone appeared many times. At the DNA level, this CDR3 is encoded by other sequences in the same sample as well. V gene TRBV27 combines with J gene TRBJ1-5; D is ambiguous. Trimming removed 2 bases at V and 5 bases at J, with 7 bases between. The germline V gene encodes CDR1 MNHEY and CDR2 SMNVEV (reference sequence). This CDR3 region has 13 residues. The CDR3 reads CASSLGKDQPQHF. The CDR3 DNA follows: TGTGCCAGCAGTTTAGGTAAGGATCAGCCCCAGCATTTT.

This clone has more than one count but fewer than ten. The chain employs TRBV19 and TRBJ2-2; 8 bases fit TRBD1. With 1 base clipped from V and 2 bases from J, the junction kept 12 bases outside the gene matches. CDR1 LNHDA and CDR2 SQIVND come from the germline V gene (reference sequence). The CDR3 is 19 residues long. The CDR3 bases are TGTGCCAGTAGTATAGTAATGTTGGGGACAGGTCATAACACCGGGGAGCTGTTTTTT. Encoded protein: CASSIVMLGTGHNTGELFF.

This clone occurred a few times. This rearrangement joins TRBV6-1 to TRBJ2-4, with D perhaps TRBD1 or TRBD2 (5 bases each). Trimming stripped 0 bases from V and 7 bases from J, with 13 bases between. CDR3 length equals 15 residues. Germline-derived CDR1 and CDR2 are MNHNS and SASEGT. CDR3 nucleotide sequence: TGTGCCAGCAGTGAAGCCCCCGGGACCGGCAACATTCAGTACTTC. Amino acid sequence: CASSEAPGTGNIQYF.

The chain recombines TRBV28 with TRBJ2-7; D gene unclear. Germline V gene lookup returns CDR1 MDHEN and CDR2 SYDVKM. Trimming pared 3 bases from V and 6 bases from J, leaving 15 bases between. The CDR3 length is 14 residues. The CDR3 region has the DNA TGTGCCAGCAGTTTTGGGCCGGCGCTCGGCGAGCAGTACTTC. Translating gives CASSFGPALGEQYF.